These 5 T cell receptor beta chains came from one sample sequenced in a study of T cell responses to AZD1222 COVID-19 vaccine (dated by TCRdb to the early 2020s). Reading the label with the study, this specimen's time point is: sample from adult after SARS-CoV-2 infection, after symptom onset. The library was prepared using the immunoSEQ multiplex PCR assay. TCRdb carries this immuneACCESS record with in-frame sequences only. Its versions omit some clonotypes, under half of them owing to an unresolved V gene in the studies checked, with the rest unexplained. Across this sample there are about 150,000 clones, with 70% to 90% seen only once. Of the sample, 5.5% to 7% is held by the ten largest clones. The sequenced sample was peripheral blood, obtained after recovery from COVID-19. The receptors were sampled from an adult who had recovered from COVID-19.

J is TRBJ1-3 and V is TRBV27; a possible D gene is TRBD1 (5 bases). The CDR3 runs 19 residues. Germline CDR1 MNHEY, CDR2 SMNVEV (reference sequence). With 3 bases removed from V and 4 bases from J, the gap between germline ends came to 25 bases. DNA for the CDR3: TGTGCCAGCAGTTTCCGGTATACCGGGGGATCTACGTGGGGAAACACCATATATTTT. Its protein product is CASSFRYTGGSTWGNTIYF.

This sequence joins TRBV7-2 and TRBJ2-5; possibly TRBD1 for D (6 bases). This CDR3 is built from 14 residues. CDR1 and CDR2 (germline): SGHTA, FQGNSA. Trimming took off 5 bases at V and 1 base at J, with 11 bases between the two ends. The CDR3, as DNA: TGTGCCAGCAGCAAAACAGGGTTCCAAGAGACCCAGTACTTC. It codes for CASSKTGFQETQYF.

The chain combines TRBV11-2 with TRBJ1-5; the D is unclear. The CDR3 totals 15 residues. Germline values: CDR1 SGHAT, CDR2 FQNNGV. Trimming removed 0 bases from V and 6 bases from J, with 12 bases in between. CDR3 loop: CASSLEAGSLQPQHF. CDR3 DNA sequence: TGTGCCAGCAGCTTAGAGGCAGGCAGCCTTCAGCCCCAGCATTTT. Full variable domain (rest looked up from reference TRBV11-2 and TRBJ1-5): EAGVAQSPRYKIIEKRQSVAFWCNPISGHATLYWYQQILGQGPKLLIQFQNNGVVDDSQLPKDRFSAERLKGVDSTLKIQPAKLEDSAVYLCASSLEAGSLQPQHFGDGTRLSIL.

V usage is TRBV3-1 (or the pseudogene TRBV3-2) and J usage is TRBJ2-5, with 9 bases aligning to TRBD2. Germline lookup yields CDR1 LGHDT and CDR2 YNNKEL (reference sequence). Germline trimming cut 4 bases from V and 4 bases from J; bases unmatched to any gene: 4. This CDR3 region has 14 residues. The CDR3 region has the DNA TGTGCCAGCAGCCCGGGACTAGCCCTAGAGACCCAGTACTTC. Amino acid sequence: CASSPGLALETQYF.

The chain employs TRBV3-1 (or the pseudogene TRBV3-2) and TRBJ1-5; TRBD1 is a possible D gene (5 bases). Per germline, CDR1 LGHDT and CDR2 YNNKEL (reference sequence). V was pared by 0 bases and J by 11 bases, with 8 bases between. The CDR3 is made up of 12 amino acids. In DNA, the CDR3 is TGTGCCAGCAGCCAAGACGGGGCATCCCAGCATTTT. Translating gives CASSQDGASQHF.